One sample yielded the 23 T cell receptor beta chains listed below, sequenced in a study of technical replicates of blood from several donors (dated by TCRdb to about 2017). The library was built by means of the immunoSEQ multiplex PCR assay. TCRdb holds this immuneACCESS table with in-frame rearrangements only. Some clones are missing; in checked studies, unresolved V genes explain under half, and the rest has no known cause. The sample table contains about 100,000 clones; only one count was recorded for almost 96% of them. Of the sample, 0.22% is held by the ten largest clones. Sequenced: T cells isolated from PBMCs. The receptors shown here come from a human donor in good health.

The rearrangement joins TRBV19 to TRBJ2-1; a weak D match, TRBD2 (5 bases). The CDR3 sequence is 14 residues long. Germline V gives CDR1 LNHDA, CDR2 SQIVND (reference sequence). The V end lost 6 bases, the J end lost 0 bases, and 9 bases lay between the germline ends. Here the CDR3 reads CASRRESSYNEQFF. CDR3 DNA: TGTGCCAGTAGACGGGAAAGCTCCTACAATGAGCAGTTCTTC.

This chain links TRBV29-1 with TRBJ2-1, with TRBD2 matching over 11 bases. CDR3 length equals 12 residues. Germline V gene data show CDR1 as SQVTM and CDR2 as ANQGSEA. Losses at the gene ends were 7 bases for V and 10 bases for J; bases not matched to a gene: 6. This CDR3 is CSGEGLAEEQFF. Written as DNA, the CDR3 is TGCAGCGGCGAGGGACTAGCGGAAGAGCAGTTCTTC.

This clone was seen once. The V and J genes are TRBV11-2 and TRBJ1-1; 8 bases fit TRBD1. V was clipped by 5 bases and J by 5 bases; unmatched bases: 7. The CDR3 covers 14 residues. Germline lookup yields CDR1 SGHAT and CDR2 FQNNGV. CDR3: CASSLRQGKTEAFF. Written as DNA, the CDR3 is TGTGCCAGCAGCCTTCGACAGGGGAAGACTGAAGCTTTCTTT.

In nucleotides, the CDR3 is TGTGCCAGCAGCTTGGCAGGGGGGACTTGGGAGACCCAGTACTTC. Protein sequence: CASSLAGGTWETQYF. The gene calls are TRBV5-6 and TRBJ2-5, with a weak D call TRBD1 (7 bases). Germline CDR1 reads SGHDT; CDR2 reads YYEEEE. The CDR3 is 15 amino acids. Trimming stripped 0 bases from V and 5 bases from J, with 14 bases between.

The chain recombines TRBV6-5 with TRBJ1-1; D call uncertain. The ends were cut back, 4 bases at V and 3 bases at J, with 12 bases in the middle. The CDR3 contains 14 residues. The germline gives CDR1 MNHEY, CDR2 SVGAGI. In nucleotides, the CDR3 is TGTGCCAGCAGTTCGCGGCTTCGGGACACTGAAGCTTTCTTT. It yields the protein CASSSRLRDTEAFF.

The CDR3 DNA sequence: TGTGCCAGCAGCCAAAGGACAGGGGCCTGGGGGGAGACCCAGTACTTC. Amino acids: CASSQRTGAWGETQYF. V gene TRBV7-6 combines with J gene TRBJ2-5; the match to TRBD1 covers 9 bases. Germline values: CDR1 SGHVS, CDR2 FNYEAQ. The V gene end was trimmed by 5 bases and the J gene end by 5 bases; junction bases not matched to a gene: 12. The CDR3 is 16 residues long.

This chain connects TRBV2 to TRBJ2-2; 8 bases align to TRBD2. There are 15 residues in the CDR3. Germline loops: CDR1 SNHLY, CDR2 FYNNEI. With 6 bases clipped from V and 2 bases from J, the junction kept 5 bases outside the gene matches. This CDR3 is CASSLAGLNTGELFF. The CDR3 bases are TGTGCCAGCAGCCTAGCGGGCCTAAACACCGGGGAGCTGTTTTTT.

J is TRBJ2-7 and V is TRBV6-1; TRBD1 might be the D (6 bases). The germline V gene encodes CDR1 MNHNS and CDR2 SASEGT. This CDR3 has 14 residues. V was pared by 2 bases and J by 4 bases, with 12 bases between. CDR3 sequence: CASSEIGQGYEQYF. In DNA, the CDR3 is TGTGCCAGCAGTGAAATTGGGCAGGGGTACGAGCAGTACTTC.

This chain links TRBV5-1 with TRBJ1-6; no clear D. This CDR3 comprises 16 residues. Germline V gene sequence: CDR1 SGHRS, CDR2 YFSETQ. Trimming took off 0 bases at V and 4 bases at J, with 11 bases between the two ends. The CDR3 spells CASSLAIRQYNSPLHF. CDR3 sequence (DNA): TGCGCCAGCAGCTTGGCGATTCGCCAGTATAATTCACCCCTCCACTTT.

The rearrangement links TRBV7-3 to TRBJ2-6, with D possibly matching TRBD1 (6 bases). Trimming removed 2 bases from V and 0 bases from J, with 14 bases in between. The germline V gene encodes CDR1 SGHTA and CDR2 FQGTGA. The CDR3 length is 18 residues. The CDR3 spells CASSLFSGTPSGANVLTF. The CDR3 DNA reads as TGTGCCAGCAGCTTATTTTCCGGGACACCCTCTGGGGCCAACGTCCTGACTTTC. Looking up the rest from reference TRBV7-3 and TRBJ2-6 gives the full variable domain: GAGVSQTPSNKVTEKGKYVELRCDPISGHTALYWYRQSLGQGPEFLIYFQGTGAADDSGLPNDRFFAVRPEGSVSTLKIQRTERGDSAVYLCASSLFSGTPSGANVLTFGAGSRLTVL.

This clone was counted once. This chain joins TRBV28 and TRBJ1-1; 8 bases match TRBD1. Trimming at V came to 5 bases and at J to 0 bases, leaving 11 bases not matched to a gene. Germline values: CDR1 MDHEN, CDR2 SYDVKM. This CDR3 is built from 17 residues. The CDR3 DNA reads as TGTGCCAGCAGTCCCGACCTCAGGGGGCCTCTGAACACTGAAGCTTTCTTT. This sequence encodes CASSPDLRGPLNTEAFF.

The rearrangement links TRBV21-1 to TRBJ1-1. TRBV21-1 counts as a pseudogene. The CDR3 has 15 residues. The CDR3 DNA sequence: TGTGCCAGCAGCAAGGGGGGGACACTGAACACTGAAGCTTTCTTT. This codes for CASSKGGTLNTEAFF.

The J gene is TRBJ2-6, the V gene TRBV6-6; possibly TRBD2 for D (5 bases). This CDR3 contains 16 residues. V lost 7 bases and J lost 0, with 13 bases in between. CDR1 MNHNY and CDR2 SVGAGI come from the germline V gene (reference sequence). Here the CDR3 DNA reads TGTGCCAGCACTTTTAAGGGAGTCTCTGGGGCCAACGTCCTGACTTTC. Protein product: CASTFKGVSGANVLTF.

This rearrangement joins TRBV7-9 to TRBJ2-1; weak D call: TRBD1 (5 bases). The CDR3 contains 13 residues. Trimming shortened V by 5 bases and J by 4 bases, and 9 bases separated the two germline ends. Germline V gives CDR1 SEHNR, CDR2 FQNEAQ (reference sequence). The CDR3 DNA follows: TGTGCCAGCAGCCAAAAGGGGTACAATGAGCAGTTCTTC. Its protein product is CASSQKGYNEQFF.

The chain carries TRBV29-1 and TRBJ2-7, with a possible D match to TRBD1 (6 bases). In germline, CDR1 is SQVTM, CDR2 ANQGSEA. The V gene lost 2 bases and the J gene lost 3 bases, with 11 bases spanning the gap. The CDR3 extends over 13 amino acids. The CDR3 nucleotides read TGCAGCGTTGAAAATAGGGACAACTACGAGCAGTACTTC. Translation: CSVENRDNYEQYF.

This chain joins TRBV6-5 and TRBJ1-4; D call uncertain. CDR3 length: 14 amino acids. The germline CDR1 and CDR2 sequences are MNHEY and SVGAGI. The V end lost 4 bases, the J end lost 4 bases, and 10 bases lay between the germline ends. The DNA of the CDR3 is TGTGCCAGCAGTTCTTCTTCCAGTAATGAAAAACTGTTTTTT. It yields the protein CASSSSSSNEKLFF.

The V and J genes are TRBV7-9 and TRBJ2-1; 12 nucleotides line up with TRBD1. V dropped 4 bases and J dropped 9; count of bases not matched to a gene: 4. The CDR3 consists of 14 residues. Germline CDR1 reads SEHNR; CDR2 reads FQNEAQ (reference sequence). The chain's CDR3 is CASSSGQGAGEQFF. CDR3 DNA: TGTGCCAGCAGCTCGGGACAGGGGGCAGGTGAGCAGTTCTTC.

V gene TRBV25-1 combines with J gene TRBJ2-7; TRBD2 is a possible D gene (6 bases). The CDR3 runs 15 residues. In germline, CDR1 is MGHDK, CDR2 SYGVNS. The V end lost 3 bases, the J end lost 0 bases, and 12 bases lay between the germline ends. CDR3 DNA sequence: TGTGCCAGCAGTGACTTGGCGGGAAACTCCTACGAGCAGTACTTC. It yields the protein CASSDLAGNSYEQYF.

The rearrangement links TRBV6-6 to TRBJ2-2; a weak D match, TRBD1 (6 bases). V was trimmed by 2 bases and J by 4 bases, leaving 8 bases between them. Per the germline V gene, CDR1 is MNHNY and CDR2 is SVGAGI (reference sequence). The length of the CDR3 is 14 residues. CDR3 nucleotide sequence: TGTGCCAGCAGTTACAGGGGGAGCACCGGGGAGCTGTTTTTT. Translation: CASSYRGSTGELFF.

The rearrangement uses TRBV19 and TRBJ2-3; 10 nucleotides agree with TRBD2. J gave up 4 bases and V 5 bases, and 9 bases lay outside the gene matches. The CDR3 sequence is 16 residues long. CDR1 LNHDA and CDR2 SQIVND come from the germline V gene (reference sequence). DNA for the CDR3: TGTGCCAGTAGTCCCCGGGGGAGCGGGAGGGCAGATACGCAGTATTTT. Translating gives CASSPRGSGRADTQYF.

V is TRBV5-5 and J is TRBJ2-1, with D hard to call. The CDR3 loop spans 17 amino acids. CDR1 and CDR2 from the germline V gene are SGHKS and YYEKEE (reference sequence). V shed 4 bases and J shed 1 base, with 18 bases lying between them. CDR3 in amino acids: CASSAPLVGRSYNEQFF. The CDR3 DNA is TGTGCCAGCAGCGCCCCCCTGGTGGGCAGGTCCTACAATGAGCAGTTCTTC.

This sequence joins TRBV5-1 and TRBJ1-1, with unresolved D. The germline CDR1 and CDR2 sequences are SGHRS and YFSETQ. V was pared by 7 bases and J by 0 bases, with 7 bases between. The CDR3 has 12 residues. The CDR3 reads CASGRMNTEAFF. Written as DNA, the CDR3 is TGCGCCAGCGGCCGAATGAACACTGAAGCTTTCTTT.

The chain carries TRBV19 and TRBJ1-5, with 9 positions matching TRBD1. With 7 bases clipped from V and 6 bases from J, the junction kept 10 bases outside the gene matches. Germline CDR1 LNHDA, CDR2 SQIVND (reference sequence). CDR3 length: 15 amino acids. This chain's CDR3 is CASNLGTGSSQPQHF. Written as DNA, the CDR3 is TGTGCCAGTAATCTCGGGACAGGGTCATCTCAGCCCCAGCATTTT.